Listed below are T cell receptor beta chains from one sample, sequenced in a study of OX40 agonist ivuxolimab in advanced cancers. Sequencing was performed with immunoSEQ multiplex PCR; in TCRdb, only in-frame clones are kept and a portion is missing. This sample has over 30,000 clones, with more than 75% found just once. Material: CD4+ or CD8+ T cells sorted from blood, obtained in a trial of the OX40 agonist ivuxolimab. The receptors here all came from an adult with an advanced solid tumor such as melanoma, head and neck, liver or kidney cancer. Each CDR3 is given with its conserved first and last residue. The order of the fields is clone size, V gene, J gene, D gene, CDR3 protein, CDR3 DNA. A D gene is named only where the DNA matches it firmly. For some rows the clone size is stated as once, few or many, or as a class when expanded; others skip it.

abundance: NA
v_gene: TRBV14
j_gene: TRBJ2-5
d_gene: TRBD2
CDR3aa: CASSQGLASWETQYF
CDR3nt: TGTGCCAGCAGCCAAGGACTAGCATCTTGGGAGACCCAGTACTTC

abundance: NA
v_gene: TRBV28
j_gene: TRBJ2-7
d_gene: TRBD2
CDR3aa: CATTGGTVIGTYEQYF
CDR3nt: TGTGCCACCACCGGGGGGACGGTTATAGGAACCTACGAGCAGTACTTC

abundance: NA
v_gene: TRBV7-7
j_gene: TRBJ2-1
d_gene: TRBD2
CDR3aa: CASSLDGRGYEQFF
CDR3nt: TGTGCTAGCAGCTTAGATGGGCGGGGGTATGAGCAGTTCTTC

abundance: NA
v_gene: TRBV28
j_gene: TRBJ1-6
d_gene: NA
CDR3aa: CASRTSSYNSPLHF
CDR3nt: TGTGCCAGCAGGACGAGCTCCTATAATTCACCCCTCCACTTT

abundance: few
v_gene: TRBV28
j_gene: TRBJ1-3
d_gene: NA
CDR3aa: CASSLLQGISGNTIYF
CDR3nt: TGTGCCAGCAGTTTACTGCAGGGGATCTCTGGAAACACCATATATTTT

abundance: NA
v_gene: TRBV6-4
j_gene: TRBJ1-6
d_gene: NA
CDR3aa: CASSAEVNSPLHF
CDR3nt: TGTGCCAGCAGTGCAGAAGTAAATTCACCCCTCCACTTT

abundance: NA
v_gene: TRBV5-1
j_gene: TRBJ2-1
d_gene: NA
CDR3aa: CASSSSRGEQFF
CDR3nt: TGCGCCAGCAGCTCCTCCCGAGGAGAGCAGTTCTTC

abundance: once
v_gene: TRBV6-1
j_gene: TRBJ1-4
d_gene: NA
CDR3aa: CASSEVYEKLFF
CDR3nt: TGTGCCAGCAGTGAAGTCTATGAAAAACTGTTTTTT

abundance: NA
v_gene: TRBV9
j_gene: TRBJ1-2
d_gene: NA
CDR3aa: CASSVGGNYGYTF
CDR3nt: TGTGCCAGCAGCGTAGGGGGGAACTATGGCTACACCTTC

abundance: NA
v_gene: TRBV28
j_gene: TRBJ2-5
d_gene: TRBD1
CDR3aa: CASSSTNRGNEYF
CDR3nt: TGTGCCAGCAGTTCCACTAACAGGGGGAACGAGTACTTC

abundance: NA
v_gene: TRBV5-1
j_gene: TRBJ1-2
d_gene: TRBD1
CDR3aa: CASSTGQGGAFNYGYTF
CDR3nt: TGCGCCAGCAGCACCGGACAGGGAGGCGCTTTTAACTATGGCTACACCTTC

abundance: NA
v_gene: TRBV4-2
j_gene: TRBJ1-6
d_gene: NA
CDR3aa: CASSQDNSNSPLHF
CDR3nt: TGTGCCAGCAGCCAAGATAATTCCAATTCACCCCTCCACTTT

abundance: NA
v_gene: TRBV9
j_gene: TRBJ2-2
d_gene: TRBD1
CDR3aa: CASSVRTGLGTGELFF
CDR3nt: TGTGCCAGCAGCGTCAGGACAGGGTTGGGCACCGGGGAGCTGTTTTTT

abundance: once
v_gene: TRBV7-2
j_gene: TRBJ2-7
d_gene: TRBD1
CDR3aa: CASKPGQGDYEQYF
CDR3nt: TGTGCCAGCAAACCGGGACAGGGGGATTACGAGCAGTACTTC

abundance: NA
v_gene: TRBV6-1
j_gene: TRBJ2-2
d_gene: TRBD1
CDR3aa: CASKRDRGAGELFF
CDR3nt: TGTGCCAGCAAACGGGACAGGGGAGCCGGGGAGCTGTTTTTT

abundance: NA
v_gene: TRBV28
j_gene: TRBJ2-3
d_gene: NA
CDR3aa: CASSLPGLSRRDTQYF
CDR3nt: TGTGCCAGCAGTCTTCCTGGGCTTTCCCGAAGGGATACGCAGTATTTT

abundance: NA
v_gene: TRBV2
j_gene: TRBJ2-7
d_gene: NA
CDR3aa: CASGFNYEQYF
CDR3nt: TGTGCCAGCGGATTCAACTACGAGCAGTACTTC

abundance: few
v_gene: TRBV7-8
j_gene: TRBJ2-7
d_gene: NA
CDR3aa: CASSFSSRASYEQYF
CDR3nt: TGTGCCAGCAGCTTCTCTTCTCGAGCCTCCTACGAGCAGTACTTC

abundance: once
v_gene: TRBV4-1
j_gene: TRBJ2-2
d_gene: NA
CDR3aa: CASSQPGIGELFF
CDR3nt: TGCGCCAGCAGCCAACCGGGGATAGGGGAGCTGTTTTTT

abundance: NA
v_gene: TRBV9
j_gene: TRBJ1-3
d_gene: TRBD1
CDR3aa: CASSPRDRRSGNTIYF
CDR3nt: TGTGCCAGCAGCCCCAGGGACAGAAGATCTGGAAACACCATATATTTT

abundance: NA
v_gene: TRBV6-6
j_gene: TRBJ2-5
d_gene: TRBD2
CDR3aa: CASSYEGTSETQYF
CDR3nt: TGTGCCAGCAGTTATGAGGGGACTAGCGAGACCCAGTACTTC

abundance: NA
v_gene: TRBV7-6
j_gene: TRBJ1-5
d_gene: TRBD1
CDR3aa: CASSLEATGKGNQPQHF
CDR3nt: TGTGCCAGCAGCTTAGAAGCGACAGGGAAAGGCAATCAGCCCCAGCATTTT

abundance: NA
v_gene: TRBV4-1
j_gene: TRBJ2-1
d_gene: NA
CDR3aa: CASSQASGAYNEQFF
CDR3nt: TGCGCCAGCAGCCAAGCTTCCGGGGCCTACAATGAGCAGTTCTTC

abundance: NA
v_gene: TRBV10-2
j_gene: TRBJ1-1
d_gene: TRBD1
CDR3aa: CASSPRLQGARYGLYTEAFF
CDR3nt: TGCGCCAGCAGTCCGCGACTACAGGGGGCGCGGTATGGATTGTACACTGAAGCTTTCTTT

abundance: NA
v_gene: TRBV2
j_gene: TRBJ1-3
d_gene: NA
CDR3aa: CASSVPTDFTGNTIYF
CDR3nt: TGTGCCAGCAGTGTTCCCACGGACTTTACTGGAAACACCATATATTTT

abundance: NA
v_gene: TRBV2
j_gene: TRBJ2-4
d_gene: NA
CDR3aa: CASIGIAKNIQYF
CDR3nt: TGTGCCAGCATAGGGATAGCCAAAAACATTCAGTACTTC

abundance: NA
v_gene: TRBV28
j_gene: TRBJ2-7
d_gene: TRBD1
CDR3aa: CASSFRQGMIPSYEQYF
CDR3nt: TGTGCCAGCAGTTTTCGACAGGGGATGATCCCAAGCTACGAGCAGTACTTC